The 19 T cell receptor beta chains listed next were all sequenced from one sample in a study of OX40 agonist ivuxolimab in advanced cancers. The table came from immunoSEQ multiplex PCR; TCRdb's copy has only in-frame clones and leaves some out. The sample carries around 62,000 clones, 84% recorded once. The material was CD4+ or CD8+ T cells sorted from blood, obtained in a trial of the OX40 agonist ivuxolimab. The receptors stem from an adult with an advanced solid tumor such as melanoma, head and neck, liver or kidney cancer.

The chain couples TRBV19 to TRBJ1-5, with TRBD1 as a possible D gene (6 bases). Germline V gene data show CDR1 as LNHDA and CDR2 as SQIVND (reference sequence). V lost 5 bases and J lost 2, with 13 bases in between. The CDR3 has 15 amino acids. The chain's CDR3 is CASSPDRWGNQPQHF. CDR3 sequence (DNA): TGTGCCAGTAGTCCGGACAGATGGGGCAATCAGCCCCAGCATTTT.

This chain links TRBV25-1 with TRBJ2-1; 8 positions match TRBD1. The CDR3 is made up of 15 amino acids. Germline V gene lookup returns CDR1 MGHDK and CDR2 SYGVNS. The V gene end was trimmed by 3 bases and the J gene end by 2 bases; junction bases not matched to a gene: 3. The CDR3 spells CASSEWTGPYNEQFF. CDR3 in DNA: TGTGCCAGCAGTGAGTGGACAGGGCCCTACAATGAGCAGTTCTTC. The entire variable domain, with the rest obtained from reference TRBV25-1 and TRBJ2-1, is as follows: EADIYQTPRYLVIGTGKKITLECSQTMGHDKMYWYQQDPGMELHLIHYSYGVNSTEKGDLSSESTVSRIRTEHFPLTLESARPSHTSQYLCASSEWTGPYNEQFFGPGTRLTVL.

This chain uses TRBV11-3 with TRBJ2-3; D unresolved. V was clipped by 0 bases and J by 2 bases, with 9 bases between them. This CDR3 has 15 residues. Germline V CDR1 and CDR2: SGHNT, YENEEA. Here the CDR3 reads CASSLEAGPTDTQYF. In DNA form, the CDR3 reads TGTGCCAGCAGCTTAGAGGCAGGACCCACAGATACGCAGTATTTT.

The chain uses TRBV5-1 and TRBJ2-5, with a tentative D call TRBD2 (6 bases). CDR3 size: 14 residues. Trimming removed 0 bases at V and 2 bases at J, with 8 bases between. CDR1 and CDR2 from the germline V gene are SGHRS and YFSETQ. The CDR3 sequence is CASSLGRAQETQYF. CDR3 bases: TGCGCCAGCAGCTTGGGGAGGGCTCAAGAGACCCAGTACTTC.

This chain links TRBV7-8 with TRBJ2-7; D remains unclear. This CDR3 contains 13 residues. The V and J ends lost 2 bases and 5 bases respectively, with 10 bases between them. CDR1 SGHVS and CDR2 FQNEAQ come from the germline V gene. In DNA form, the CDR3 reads TGTGCCAGCAGCTTAAACCGGCAGGACGAGCAGTACTTC. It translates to CASSLNRQDEQYF.

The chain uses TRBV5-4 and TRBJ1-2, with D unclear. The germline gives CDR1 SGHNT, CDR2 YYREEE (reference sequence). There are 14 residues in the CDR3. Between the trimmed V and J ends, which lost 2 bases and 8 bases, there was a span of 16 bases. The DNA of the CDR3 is TGTGCCAGCAGCTTACTGACCCCACCGTCGGGCTACACCTTC. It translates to CASSLLTPPSGYTF.

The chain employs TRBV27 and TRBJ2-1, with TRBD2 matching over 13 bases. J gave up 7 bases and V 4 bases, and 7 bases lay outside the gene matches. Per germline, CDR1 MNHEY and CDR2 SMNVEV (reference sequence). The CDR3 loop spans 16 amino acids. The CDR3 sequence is CASSSLAGGPWNEQFF. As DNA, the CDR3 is TGTGCCAGCAGTTCACTAGCGGGGGGGCCGTGGAATGAGCAGTTCTTC.

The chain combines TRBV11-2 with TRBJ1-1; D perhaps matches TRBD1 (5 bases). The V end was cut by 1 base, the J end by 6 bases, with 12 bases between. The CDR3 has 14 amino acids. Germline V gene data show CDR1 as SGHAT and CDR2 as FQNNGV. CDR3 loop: CASSLGHRGSEAFF. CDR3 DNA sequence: TGTGCCAGCAGCTTAGGGCATAGGGGTTCTGAAGCTTTCTTT.

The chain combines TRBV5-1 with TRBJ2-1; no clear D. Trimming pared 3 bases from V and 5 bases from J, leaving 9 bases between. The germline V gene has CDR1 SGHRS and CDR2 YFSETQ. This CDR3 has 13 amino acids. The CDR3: CASSSLQDNEQFF. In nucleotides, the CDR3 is TGCGCCAGCAGCTCACTCCAGGACAATGAGCAGTTCTTC.

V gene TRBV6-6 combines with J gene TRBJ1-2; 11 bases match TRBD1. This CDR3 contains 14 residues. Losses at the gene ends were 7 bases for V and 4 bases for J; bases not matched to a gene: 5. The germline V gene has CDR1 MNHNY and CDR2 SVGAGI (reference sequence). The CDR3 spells CASIRGQGVYGYTF. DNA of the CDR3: TGTGCCAGCATTAGGGGACAGGGGGTCTATGGCTACACCTTC.

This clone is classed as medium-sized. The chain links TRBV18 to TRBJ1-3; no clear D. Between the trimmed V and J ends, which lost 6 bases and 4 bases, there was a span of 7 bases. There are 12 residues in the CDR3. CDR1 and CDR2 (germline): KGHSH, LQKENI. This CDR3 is CASSLQGNTIYF. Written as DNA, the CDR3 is TGTGCCAGCTCGCTACAAGGAAACACCATATATTTT.

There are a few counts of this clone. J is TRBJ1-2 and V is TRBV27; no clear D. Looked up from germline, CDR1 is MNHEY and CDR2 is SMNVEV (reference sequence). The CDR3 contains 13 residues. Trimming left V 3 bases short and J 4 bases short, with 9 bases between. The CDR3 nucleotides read TGTGCCAGCAGTTTCGGGCAGCTCTATGGCTACACCTTC. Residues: CASSFGQLYGYTF.

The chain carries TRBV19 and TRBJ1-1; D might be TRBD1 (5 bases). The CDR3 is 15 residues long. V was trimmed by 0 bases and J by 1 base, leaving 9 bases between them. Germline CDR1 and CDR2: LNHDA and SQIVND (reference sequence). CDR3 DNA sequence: TGTGCCAGTAGTATAGACAGGCAGGGGAACACTGAAGCTTTCTTT. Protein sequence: CASSIDRQGNTEAFF.

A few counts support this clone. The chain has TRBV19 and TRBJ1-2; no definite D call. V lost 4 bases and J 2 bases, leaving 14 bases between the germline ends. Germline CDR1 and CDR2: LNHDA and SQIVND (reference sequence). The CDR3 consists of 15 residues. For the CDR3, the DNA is TGTGCCAGTAGTAGATGGACCCTCCGAAACTATGGCTACACCTTC. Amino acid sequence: CASSRWTLRNYGYTF. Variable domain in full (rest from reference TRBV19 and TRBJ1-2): DGGITQSPKYLFRKEGQNVTLSCEQNLNHDAMYWYRQDPGQGLRLIYYSQIVNDFQKGDIAEGYSVSREKKESFPLTVTSAQKNPTAFYLCASSRWTLRNYGYTFGSGTRLTVV.

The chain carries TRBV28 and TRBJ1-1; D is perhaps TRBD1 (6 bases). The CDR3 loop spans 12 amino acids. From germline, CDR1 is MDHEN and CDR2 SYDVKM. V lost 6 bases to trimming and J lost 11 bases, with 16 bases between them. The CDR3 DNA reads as TGTGCCAGCAGCCAGGACAGAAGGATGGCTTTCTTT. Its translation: CASSQDRRMAFF. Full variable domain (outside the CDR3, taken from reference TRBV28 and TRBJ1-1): DVKVTQSSRYLVKRTGEKVFLECVQDMDHENMFWYRQDPGLGLRLIYFSYDVKMKEKGDIPEGYSVSREKKERFSLILESASTNQTSMYLCASSQDRRMAFFGQGTRLTVV.

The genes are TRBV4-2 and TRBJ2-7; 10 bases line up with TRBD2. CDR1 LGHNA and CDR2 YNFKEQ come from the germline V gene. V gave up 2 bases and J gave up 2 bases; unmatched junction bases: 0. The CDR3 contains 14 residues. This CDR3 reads CASSQSGGAYEQYF. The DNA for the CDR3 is TGTGCCAGCAGCCAAAGCGGGGGGGCCTACGAGCAGTACTTC.

The DNA of the CDR3 is TGTGCCAGCAGTTCACCCCAGGGGGGGAAGCAGCCCCAGCATTTT. It codes for CASSSPQGGKQPQHF. The chain couples TRBV28 to TRBJ1-5; 7 bases line up with TRBD1. Trimming took 4 bases from V and 7 from J; bases not matched to a gene: 10. The CDR3 covers 15 residues. CDR1 MDHEN and CDR2 SYDVKM come from the germline V gene. The whole variable domain, filled in from reference TRBV28 and TRBJ1-5, reads DVKVTQSSRYLVKRTGEKVFLECVQDMDHENMFWYRQDPGLGLRLIYFSYDVKMKEKGDIPEGYSVSREKKERFSLILESASTNQTSMYLCASSSPQGGKQPQHFGDGTRLSIL.

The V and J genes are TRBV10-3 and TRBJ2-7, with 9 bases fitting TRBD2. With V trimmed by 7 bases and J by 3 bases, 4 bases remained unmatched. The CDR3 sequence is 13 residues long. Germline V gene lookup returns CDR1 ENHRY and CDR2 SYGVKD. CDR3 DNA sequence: TGTGCCATCAAGCGGGGGGCCGACTACGAGCAGTACTTC. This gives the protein CAIKRGADYEQYF.

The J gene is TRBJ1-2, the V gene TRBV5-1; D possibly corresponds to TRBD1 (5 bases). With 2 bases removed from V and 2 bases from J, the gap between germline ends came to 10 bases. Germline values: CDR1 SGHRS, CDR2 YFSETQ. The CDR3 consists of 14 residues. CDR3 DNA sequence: TGCGCCAGCAGCTTAGCGGGGGGAAACTATGGCTACACCTTC. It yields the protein CASSLAGGNYGYTF.